This is a list of T cell receptor beta chains from one sample in a study of shared clonotypes between healthy human individuals. Here immunoSEQ multiplex PCR was the method, and the copy in TCRdb shows in-frame clones only, minus some. The data contain under 2,500,000 clones, roughly 95% of them singletons. The sample comprised naive CD4+ T cells sorted from blood. The receptors shown here come from a young man in good health. Both conserved end residues are part of each CDR3. A D gene is named only where the DNA matches it firmly. Size tells how often a clone was seen (once, few, many) or the class of an expanded clone, and some rows leave it out.

clone_size | j_call | d_call | v_call | cdr3_aa | cdr3_nt
. | TRBJ2-1 | . | TRBV18 | CASSPPSHDEQFF | TGTGCCAGCTCACCACCTTCGCATGATGAGCAGTTCTTC
. | TRBJ2-7 | TRBD1 | TRBV10-3 | CATGTGLTYEQYF | TGTGCCACCGGGACAGGGCTTACCTACGAGCAGTACTTC
. | TRBJ2-1 | . | TRBV28 | CASSLSGIQSYNEQFF | TGTGCCAGCAGTCTATCCGGGATTCAAAGTTACAATGAGCAGTTCTTC
. | TRBJ2-7 | TRBD1 | TRBV20-1 | CSGQGDYEQYF | TGCAGTGGGCAGGGGGACTACGAGCAGTACTTC
. | TRBJ1-6 | . | TRBV5-1 | CASSLGQGFGSPLHF | TGCGCCAGCAGCTTGGGGCAGGGGTTCGGTTCACCCCTCCACTTT
. | TRBJ2-1 | TRBD2 | TRBV30 | CACQRGTSGLSSYNEQFF | TGTGCCTGTCAGCGGGGGACTAGCGGGTTGAGCTCCTACAATGAGCAGTTCTTC
. | TRBJ1-6 | TRBD1 | TRBV25-1 | CASSDKDRVYNSPLHF | TGTGCCAGCAGTGATAAGGACAGGGTGTATAATTCACCCCTCCACTTT
. | TRBJ1-5 | . | TRBV18 | CASSLQGEGQPQHF | TGTGCCAGCTCATTACAGGGCGAGGGTCAGCCCCAGCATTTT
. | TRBJ2-5 | . | TRBV18 | CASSPLAGLTETQYF | TGTGCCAGCTCACCACTGGCAGGGTTAACGGAGACCCAGTACTTC
. | TRBJ2-5 | TRBD2 | TRBV7-9 | CASSPYSGGLKETQYF | TGTGCCAGCAGCCCGTATAGCGGGGGATTAAAAGAGACCCAGTACTTC
once | TRBJ2-7 | . | TRBV7-9 | CASTDGYEQYF | TGTGCCAGCACGGACGGGTACGAGCAGTACTTC
. | TRBJ2-1 | . | TRBV6-4 | CASSPRSYNEQFF | TGTGCCAGCAGTCCTCGCTCTTACAATGAGCAGTTCTTC
. | TRBJ2-1 | TRBD2 | TRBV6-5 | CASSHGGLGGNEQFF | TGTGCCAGCAGCCACGGGGGACTAGGAGGAAATGAGCAGTTCTTC
once | TRBJ1-6 | TRBD1 | TRBV7-9 | CASSLRGQGGNSPLHF | TGTGCCAGCAGCTTACGCGGACAGGGGGGTAATTCACCCCTCCACTTT
. | TRBJ1-1 | . | TRBV5-1 | CASRRSGSNTEAFF | TGCGCCAGCAGGAGGAGTGGGTCGAACACTGAAGCTTTCTTT
. | TRBJ1-1 | . | TRBV29-1 | CSVGDTFKPLSEKTFF | TGCAGCGTTGGGGACACGTTCAAACCCTTATCAGAAAAGACTTTCTTT
. | TRBJ1-2 | TRBD1 | TRBV18 | CASSTGQGSVGLYGYTF | TGTGCCAGCTCAACGGGACAGGGGAGTGTAGGACTCTATGGCTACACCTTC
once | TRBJ2-7 | . | TRBV6-1 | CASSGGAPYEQYF | TGTGCCAGCAGTGGCGGGGCCCCCTACGAGCAGTACTTC
. | TRBJ1-4 | TRBD1 | TRBV6-5 | CASSSLGQLNEKLFF | TGTGCCAGCAGTTCCTTGGGACAGCTGAATGAAAAACTGTTTTTT
. | TRBJ2-3 | . | TRBV6-4 | CASSDSWLSTDTQYF | TGTGCCAGCAGTGACTCGTGGCTCAGCACAGATACGCAGTATTTT
. | TRBJ2-1 | . | TRBV27 | CASTTGSYNEQFF | TGTGCCAGCACCACGGGCTCCTACAATGAGCAGTTCTTC
once | TRBJ1-3 | . | TRBV5-6 | CASSLWLPAGNTIYF | TGTGCCAGCAGCCTTTGGTTGCCCGCTGGAAACACCATATATTTT
. | TRBJ2-7 | . | TRBV18 | CASSPRGPTYEQYF | TGTGCCAGCTCACCAAGGGGACCCACCTACGAGCAGTACTTC
. | TRBJ2-2 | TRBD2 | TRBV6-6 | CASSSSGLLIGELFF | TGTGCCAGCAGTTCTAGCGGTCTCCTTATCGGGGAGCTGTTTTTT
. | TRBJ1-1 | . | TRBV2 | CASPQGGLGTEAFF | TGTGCCAGCCCGCAGGGCGGCCTGGGCACTGAAGCTTTCTTT
. | TRBJ1-3 | . | TRBV30 | CAWIQGNTIYF | TGTGCCTGGATACAAGGAAACACCATATATTTT
. | TRBJ1-1 | . | TRBV29-1 | CSVVYFSREGTEAFF | TGCAGCGTTGTTTATTTTAGTCGGGAAGGGACTGAAGCTTTCTTT